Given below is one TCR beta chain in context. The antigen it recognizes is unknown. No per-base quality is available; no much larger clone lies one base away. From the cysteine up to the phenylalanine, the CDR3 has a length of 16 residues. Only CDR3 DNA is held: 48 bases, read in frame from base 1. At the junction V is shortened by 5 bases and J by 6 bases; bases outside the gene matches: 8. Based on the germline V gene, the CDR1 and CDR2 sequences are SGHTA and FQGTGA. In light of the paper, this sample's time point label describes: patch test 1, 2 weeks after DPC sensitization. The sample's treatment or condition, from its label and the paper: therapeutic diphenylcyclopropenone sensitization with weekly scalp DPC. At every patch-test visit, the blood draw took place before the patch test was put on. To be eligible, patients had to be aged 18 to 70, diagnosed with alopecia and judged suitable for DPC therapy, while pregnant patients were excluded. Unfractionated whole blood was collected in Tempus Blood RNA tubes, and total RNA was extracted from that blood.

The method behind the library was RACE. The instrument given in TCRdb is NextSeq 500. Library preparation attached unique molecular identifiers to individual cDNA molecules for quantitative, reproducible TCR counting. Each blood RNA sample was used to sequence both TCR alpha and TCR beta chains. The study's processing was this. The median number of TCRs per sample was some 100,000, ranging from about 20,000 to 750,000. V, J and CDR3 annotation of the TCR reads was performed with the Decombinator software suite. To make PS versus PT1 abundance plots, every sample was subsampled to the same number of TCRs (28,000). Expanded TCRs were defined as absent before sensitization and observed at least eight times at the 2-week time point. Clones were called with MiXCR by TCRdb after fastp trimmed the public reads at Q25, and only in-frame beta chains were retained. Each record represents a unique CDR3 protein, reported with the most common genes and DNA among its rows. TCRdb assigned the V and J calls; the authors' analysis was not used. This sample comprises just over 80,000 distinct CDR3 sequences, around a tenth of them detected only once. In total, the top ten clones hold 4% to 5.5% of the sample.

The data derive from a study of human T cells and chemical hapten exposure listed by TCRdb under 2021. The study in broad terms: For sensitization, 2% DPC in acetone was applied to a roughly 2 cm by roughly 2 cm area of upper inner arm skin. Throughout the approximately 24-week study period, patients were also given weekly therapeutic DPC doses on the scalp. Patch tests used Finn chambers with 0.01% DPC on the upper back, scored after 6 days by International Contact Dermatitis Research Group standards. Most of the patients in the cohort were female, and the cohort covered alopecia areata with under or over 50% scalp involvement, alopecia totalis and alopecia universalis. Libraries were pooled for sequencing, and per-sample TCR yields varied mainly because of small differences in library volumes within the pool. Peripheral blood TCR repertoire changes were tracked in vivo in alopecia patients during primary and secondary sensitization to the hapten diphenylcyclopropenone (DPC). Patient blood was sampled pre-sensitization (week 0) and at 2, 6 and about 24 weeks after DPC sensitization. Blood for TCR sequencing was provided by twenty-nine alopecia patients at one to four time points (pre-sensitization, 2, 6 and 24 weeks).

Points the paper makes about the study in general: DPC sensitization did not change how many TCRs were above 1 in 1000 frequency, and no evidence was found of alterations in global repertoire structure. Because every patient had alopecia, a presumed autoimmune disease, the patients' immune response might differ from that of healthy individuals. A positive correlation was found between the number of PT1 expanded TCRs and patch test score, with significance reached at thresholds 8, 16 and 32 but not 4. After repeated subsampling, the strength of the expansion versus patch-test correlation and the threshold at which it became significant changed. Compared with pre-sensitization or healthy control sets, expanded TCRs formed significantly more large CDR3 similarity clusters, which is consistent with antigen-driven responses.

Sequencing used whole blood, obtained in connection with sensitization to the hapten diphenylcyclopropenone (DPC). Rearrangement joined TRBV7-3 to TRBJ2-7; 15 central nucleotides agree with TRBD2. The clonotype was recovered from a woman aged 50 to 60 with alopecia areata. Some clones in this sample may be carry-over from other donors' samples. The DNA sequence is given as TGTGCCAGCAGCCCAACGCCGGGACTAGCGGGGGGCGAGCAGTACTTC. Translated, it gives CASSPTPGLAGGEQYF. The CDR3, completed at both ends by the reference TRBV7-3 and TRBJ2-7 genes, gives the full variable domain GAGVSQTPSNKVTEKGKYVELRCDPISGHTALYWYRQSLGQGPEFLIYFQGTGAADDSGLPNDRFFAVRPEGSVSTLKIQRTERGDSAVYLCASSPTPGLAGGEQYFGPGTRLTVT.